Shown below are 21 T cell receptor beta chains from a single sample sequenced in a study of OX40 agonist ivuxolimab in advanced cancers. Clones were read by immunoSEQ multiplex PCR, and TCRdb kept only the in-frame ones, dropping some. The table includes approximately 41,000 clones, 80% to 90% detected once. Source: CD4+ or CD8+ T cells sorted from blood, taken in a trial of the OX40 agonist ivuxolimab. The receptors originated from an adult with an advanced solid tumor such as melanoma, head and neck, liver or kidney cancer.

The V gene is TRBV6-5, the J gene TRBJ2-1; no clear D gene. The CDR3 is 12 amino acids. The germline gives CDR1 MNHEY, CDR2 SVGAGI. Trimming removed 5 bases from V and 5 bases from J, with 7 bases in between. CDR3 nucleotides: TGTGCCAGCAGTCTCAGTGACAATGAGCAGTTCTTC. Its protein product is CASSLSDNEQFF.

V and J are TRBV11-3 and TRBJ1-3, with unresolved D. The length of the CDR3 is 15 residues. CDR1 is SGHNT, CDR2 YENEEA, per germline. V was shortened by 5 bases and J by 0 bases, with 11 bases between the two germline ends. As DNA, the CDR3 is TGTGCCAGCAGCGCGGGATCCGCCTCTGGAAACACCATATATTTT. The encoded protein is CASSAGSASGNTIYF.

The chain couples TRBV28 to TRBJ2-1; D uncertain. The germline CDR1 and CDR2 sequences are MDHEN and SYDVKM. CDR3 length: 13 residues. The germline V and J ends were trimmed by 9 bases and 5 bases, with 14 bases remaining between them. CDR3 nucleotides: TGTGCCAGTCAATTGCAGGTGAACAATGAGCAGTTCTTC. This translates into CASQLQVNNEQFF.

V usage is TRBV4-3 and J usage is TRBJ2-2; D remains ambiguous. V was shortened by 4 bases and J by 0 bases, with 9 bases between the two germline ends. Germline lookup yields CDR1 LGHNA and CDR2 YSLEER. The CDR3 has 15 amino acids. Here the CDR3 DNA reads TGCGCCAGCAGCCTTTCCGAATCGAACACCGGGGAGCTGTTTTTT. It specifies CASSLSESNTGELFF.

J is TRBJ2-1 and V is TRBV9; TRBD2 agrees at 7 bases. CDR3 length: 15 amino acids. Trimming cost V 0 bases and J 2 bases; bases outside gene matches: 2. Looked up from germline, CDR1 is SGDLS and CDR2 is YYNGEE. In nucleotides, the CDR3 is TGTGCCAGCAGCGTAGCGGGGGGTCCCTACAATGAGCAGTTCTTC. Residues: CASSVAGGPYNEQFF.

A note on this clone: At one of its ends the junction is not consistent with the germline gene, which may arise from a read error. This chain uses TRBV4-3 with TRBJ2-5, with a weak D call TRBD2 (5 bases). The CDR3 is 15 residues long. Germline V CDR1 and CDR2: LGHNA, YSLEER. In nucleotides, the CDR3 is TGCGCCAGCAGCCAAGAACTTGAAGCTGGGGAGACCCGGTACTTC. It is translated as CASSQELEAGETRYF.

CDR3 nucleotide sequence: TGCAGCGTTGGGGACAGCTATTCTTCCGAGACCCAGTACTTC. Translation: CSVGDSYSSETQYF. V is TRBV29-1 and J is TRBJ2-5; TRBD1 agrees at 7 bases. The CDR3 contains 14 residues. V gave up 4 bases and J gave up 5 bases; unmatched junction bases: 10. CDR1 and CDR2 from the germline V gene are SQVTM and ANQGSEA.

The chain carries TRBV7-3 and TRBJ2-1; possible D gene TRBD2, 6 bases. V was cut by 5 bases and J by 6 bases, with 20 bases left in between. CDR3 size: 16 residues. Per germline, CDR1 SGHTA and CDR2 FQGTGA. CDR3 sequence reads: CASSPNPGLEGNEQFF. In DNA form, the CDR3 reads TGTGCCAGCAGCCCAAACCCGGGACTCGAGGGCAATGAGCAGTTCTTC.

The gene calls are TRBV29-1 and TRBJ2-1; TRBD1 agrees at 9 bases. The ends lost 8 bases at V and 7 bases at J; junction bases unmatched: 9. This CDR3 is 13 amino acids long. CDR1 and CDR2 from the germline V gene are SQVTM and ANQGSEA. The CDR3 DNA is TGCAGCCCTCGGACAGGGGCGGGAAATGAGCAGTTCTTC. This codes for CSPRTGAGNEQFF.

J is TRBJ2-5 and V is TRBV4-1; 9 bases fit TRBD2. Per germline, CDR1 MGHRA and CDR2 YSYEKL. Trimming took 1 base from V and 5 from J; bases not matched to a gene: 5. The CDR3 sequence is 15 residues long. Written as DNA, the CDR3 is TGCGCCAGCAGCCAAGGGAGCGGGGGGACGGAGACCCAGTACTTC. Its protein product is CASSQGSGGTETQYF.

V is TRBV29-1 and J is TRBJ2-1; the D is unclear. Germline V gene data show CDR1 as SQVTM and CDR2 as ANQGSEA. Trimming removed 3 bases from V and 3 bases from J, with 3 bases in between. The length of the CDR3 is 11 residues. CDR3 region: CSVDSYNEQFF. In nucleotides, the CDR3 is TGCAGCGTTGACAGCTACAATGAGCAGTTCTTC.

The CDR3 coding sequence is TGTGCCATCAGTGACTTGGACAGGGAGGATCAGCCCCAGCATTTT. Residues: CAISDLDREDQPQHF. The chain links TRBV10-3 to TRBJ1-5; TRBD1 agrees at 8 bases. J gave up 5 bases and V 3 bases, and 6 bases lay outside the gene matches. Germline V gene sequence: CDR1 ENHRY, CDR2 SYGVKD. CDR3 length: 15 residues.

V gene TRBV29-1 combines with J gene TRBJ1-2, with D possibly matching TRBD1 (5 bases). In germline, CDR1 is SQVTM, CDR2 ANQGSEA. V gave up 4 bases and J gave up 0 bases, with 12 bases separating them. The CDR3 is 14 amino acids. The DNA of the CDR3 is TGCAGCGTTGTGCCAGGGAGTGCTAACTATGGCTACACCTTC. It codes for CSVVPGSANYGYTF.

The chain employs TRBV11-3 and TRBJ1-1, with 10 bases aligning to TRBD1. This CDR3 region has 15 residues. The trim removed 5 bases at V and 3 bases at J, leaving 6 bases unmatched. Germline values: CDR1 SGHNT, CDR2 YENEEA. CDR3: CASSQRDRGDTEAFF. The CDR3 DNA follows: TGTGCCAGCAGCCAGCGGGACAGGGGAGACACTGAAGCTTTCTTT.

The chain couples TRBV19 to TRBJ2-3; D perhaps matches TRBD1 (6 bases). V was shortened by 7 bases and J by 4 bases, with 15 bases between the two germline ends. CDR1 LNHDA and CDR2 SQIVND come from the germline V gene (reference sequence). The CDR3 spans 14 residues. The CDR3 region is CASTATGSADTQYF. The CDR3 DNA reads TGTGCCAGTACCGCGACAGGTTCAGCAGATACGCAGTATTTT.

The V and J genes are TRBV6-1 and TRBJ2-7; no definite D call. This CDR3 has 11 amino acids. V was trimmed by 5 bases and J by 5 bases, leaving 7 bases between them. Germline CDR1 is MNHNS and CDR2 is SASEGT. The CDR3 DNA follows: TGTGCCAGCAGTTATGGGGACGAGCAGTACTTC. Translated, it gives CASSYGDEQYF.

The V and J genes are TRBV6-1 and TRBJ1-5; TRBD1 agrees at 7 bases. Germline CDR1 MNHNS, CDR2 SASEGT. V was pared by 3 bases and J by 4 bases, with 9 bases of the junction left unmatched. The CDR3 is made up of 16 amino acids. In DNA, the CDR3 is TGTGCCAGCAGTGACCCGACAGGGCTTCCAAATCAGCCCCAGCATTTT. This translates into CASSDPTGLPNQPQHF.

DNA of the CDR3: TGCGCCAGCAGCCCCGGACAGGGGTGGAGCACAGATACGCAGTATTTT. Residues: CASSPGQGWSTDTQYF. The rearrangement joins TRBV5-1 to TRBJ2-3; 9 bases fit TRBD1. The germline gives CDR1 SGHRS, CDR2 YFSETQ. This CDR3 has 16 residues. The J segment lost 0 bases and the V segment lost 4 bases, leaving 6 bases of the junction unmatched.

This sequence joins TRBV6-6 and TRBJ1-3; TRBD1 matches at 10 bases. The CDR3 spans 14 residues. V shed 7 bases, J shed 6 bases, and the junction held 6 bases outside the gene matches. Looked up from germline, CDR1 is MNHNY and CDR2 is SVGAGI (reference sequence). The DNA of the CDR3 is TGTGCCAGCATATGGACAGGGGGACCAAACACCATATATTTT. Its translation: CASIWTGGPNTIYF.

V and J are TRBV4-3 and TRBJ1-2; D remains unclear. CDR1 is LGHNA, CDR2 YSLEER, per germline. The CDR3 is 15 amino acids. V was clipped by 0 bases and J by 0 bases, with 8 bases between them. CDR3 nucleotides: TGCGCCAGCAGCCAAGATATCACGGCTAACTATGGCTACACCTTC. Translation: CASSQDITANYGYTF.

The J gene is TRBJ2-1, the V gene TRBV9, with 8 bases that match TRBD2. Losses at the gene ends were 4 bases for V and 3 bases for J; bases not matched to a gene: 3. CDR3 length equals 14 residues. From germline, CDR1 is SGDLS and CDR2 YYNGEE. The CDR3 DNA is TGTGCCAGCAGCTTAGCGGGGTACTACAATGAGCAGTTCTTC. This sequence encodes CASSLAGYYNEQFF.